This entry is about one TCR beta chain. These data come from a study of blood T cell repertoires in COVID-19. Study summary: PBMCs, B-cell-depleted T cells, or T cells were the source of the cDNA or gDNA that made up the material.

The Seattle patients, enrolled during active infection, were followed longitudinally. Produced via immunoSEQ multiplex PCR; TCRdb's table is partial and in-frame only. The sample shows hundreds of thousands of clones, 88% of them seen only once. The specimen was peripheral blood. The TCR sequence derives from a woman aged 45-65 years with COVID-19, enrolled during active disease.

The CDR3 nucleotides are TGCGCCAGCAGCTTGAGTAGTTTCACCTACAATGAGCAGTTCTTC. Protein: CASSLSSFTYNEQFF. The chain employs TRBV5-1 and TRBJ2-1; the D is unclear. There are 15 residues in the CDR3. V lost 1 base, J lost 2 bases, and 10 bases lay in between. Germline V lookup: CDR1 SGHRS, CDR2 YFSETQ.